What follows are 30 T cell receptor beta chains derived from one specimen sequenced in a study of lymphopenia after photon versus proton radiotherapy. Measured with immunoSEQ multiplex PCR; TCRdb has only the in-frame clones, and not every one. The table records roughly 63,000 clones, about four fifths of them present only once. Sample: peripheral blood, taken from a patient treated with proton-based radiotherapy. The receptors come from a man in his 60s with pancreatic cancer.

This chain connects TRBV11-2 to TRBJ2-2; no clear D gene. The CDR3 length is 13 residues. Trimming stripped 2 bases from V and 0 bases from J, with 1 base between. From germline, CDR1 is SGHAT and CDR2 FQNNGV. CDR3 in DNA: TGTGCCAGCAGCTTAACGAACACCGGGGAGCTGTTTTTT. This translates into CASSLTNTGELFF.

V and J are TRBV15 and TRBJ2-1, with TRBD2 matching over 7 bases. V lost 1 base to trimming and J lost 7 bases; unmatched junction nucleotides: 13. The CDR3 totals 17 residues. Per germline, CDR1 LNHNV and CDR2 YYDKDF (reference sequence). CDR3 in amino acids: CATSRGGAAGVQNEQFF. The CDR3 DNA reads as TGTGCCACCAGCAGAGGAGGAGCGGCGGGAGTACAAAATGAGCAGTTCTTC.

V is TRBV7-2 and J is TRBJ2-7; D is perhaps TRBD2 (7 bases). Trimming pared 4 bases from V and 5 bases from J, leaving 15 bases between. The CDR3 consists of 14 residues. Germline CDR1 and CDR2: SGHTA and FQGNSA. The CDR3 sequence: CASSSLGRGDEQYF. In DNA, the CDR3 is TGTGCCAGCAGCTCCCTAGGGAGGGGGGACGAGCAGTACTTC.

The genes are TRBV9 and TRBJ2-5; 8 bases line up with TRBD1. The J call is uncertain, as TRBJ2-7 better fits the DNA end. Germline CDR1 is SGDLS and CDR2 is YYNGEE. The CDR3 length is 12 residues. The CDR3 is CASSRQGYEQYF. CDR3 in DNA: TGTGCCAGCAGCCGACAGGGGTACGAGCAGTACTTC.

This chain connects TRBV5-1 to TRBJ1-4; D possibly corresponds to TRBD1 (6 bases). Germline lookup yields CDR1 SGHRS and CDR2 YFSETQ. This CDR3 contains 15 residues. V was shortened by 4 bases and J by 8 bases, with 18 bases between the two germline ends. CDR3: CASSPWLGAGEKLFF. Written as DNA, the CDR3 is TGCGCCAGCAGCCCTTGGTTGGGGGCAGGGGAAAAACTGTTTTTT.

This sequence joins TRBV18 and TRBJ2-7; the D call may be TRBD1 or TRBD2 (6 bases each). Germline assignment: CDR1 KGHSH and CDR2 LQKENI. The CDR3 runs 13 residues. The V end lost 6 bases, the J end lost 4 bases, and 13 bases lay between the germline ends. CDR3 in DNA: TGTGCCAGCTCCCCCGCGGGGACATACGAGCAGTACTTC. It is translated as CASSPAGTYEQYF. Combining the CDR3 with reference TRBV18 and TRBJ2-7 gives the whole variable domain NAGVMQNPRHLVRRRGQEARLRCSPMKGHSHVYWYRQLPEEGLKFMVYLQKENIIDESGMPKERFSAEFPKEGPSILRIQQVVRGDSAAYFCASSPAGTYEQYFGPGTRLTVT.

The chain's CDR3 is CASSEKTGARTTQYF. CDR3 nucleotide sequence: TGTGCCAGCAGTGAAAAGACAGGGGCTAGAACTACGCAGTATTTT. The V and J genes are TRBV6-1 and TRBJ2-3; TRBD1 agrees at 8 bases. The CDR3 is 15 residues long. Germline CDR1 and CDR2: MNHNS and SASEGT. V lost 2 bases to trimming and J lost 8 bases; unmatched junction nucleotides: 9.

V usage is TRBV29-1 and J usage is TRBJ1-3; D is ambiguous. V lost 5 bases and J 7 bases, leaving 9 bases between the germline ends. The V gene's germline CDR1 is SQVTM and CDR2 ANQGSEA. The CDR3 is made up of 11 amino acids. CDR3 nucleotide sequence: TGCAGCGTTATGATTGGGAACACCATATATTTT. It specifies CSVMIGNTIYF. Looking up the rest from reference TRBV29-1 and TRBJ1-3 gives the full variable domain: SAVISQKPSRDICQRGTSLTIQCQVDSQVTMMFWYRQQPGQSLTLIATANQGSEATYESGFVIDKFPISRPNLTFSTLTVSNMSPEDSSIYLCSVMIGNTIYFGEGSWLTVV.

V usage is TRBV11-1 and J usage is TRBJ2-2; TRBD1 aligns across 10 bases. This CDR3 has 15 amino acids. Germline V CDR1 and CDR2: SGHAT, FQDESV (reference sequence). V trimming: 5 bases; J trimming: 4 bases; junction bases outside the gene matches: 4. CDR3 residues: CASSHRTGGTGELFF. The CDR3 DNA is TGTGCCAGCAGCCACCGGACAGGGGGCACCGGGGAGCTGTTTTTT.

The chain employs TRBV4-3 and TRBJ2-6; D gene uncertain. The CDR3 is 18 amino acids. V lost 4 bases to trimming and J lost 4 bases, with 20 bases between them. Germline values: CDR1 LGHNA, CDR2 YSLEER. CDR3 in amino acids: CASSRQFGQPSGANVLTF. In nucleotides, the CDR3 is TGCGCCAGCAGCCGGCAGTTCGGGCAGCCATCCGGGGCCAACGTCCTGACTTTC.

The chain joins TRBV5-1 to TRBJ1-3; a possible D gene is TRBD1 (6 bases). The CDR3 spans 16 residues. Germline V gene sequence: CDR1 SGHRS, CDR2 YFSETQ. Deletions cut 4 bases from V and 4 bases from J, with 18 bases between. DNA of the CDR3: TGCGCCAGCAGCCCGGGGGGCCAAGTGGTAGGAAACACCATATATTTT. Its translation is CASSPGGQVVGNTIYF.

The V and J genes are TRBV5-1 and TRBJ2-2; no definite D call. Germline lookup yields CDR1 SGHRS and CDR2 YFSETQ. This CDR3 comprises 16 residues. V was shortened by 0 bases and J by 6 bases, with 15 bases between the two germline ends. CDR3 sequence (DNA): TGCGCCAGCAGCTTGGAAGCTGGAGTCGTCGCCGGGGAGCTGTTTTTT. It translates to CASSLEAGVVAGELFF.

V gene TRBV18 combines with J gene TRBJ1-4; D unclear. Germline CDR1 KGHSH, CDR2 LQKENI. CDR3 size: 14 residues. Trimming removed 8 bases from V and 0 bases from J, with 10 bases in between. CDR3 bases: TGTGCCAGCCGGAAGAGCGCAACTAATGAAAAACTGTTTTTT. Protein sequence: CASRKSATNEKLFF.

This chain uses TRBV6-1 with TRBJ1-6; D is unresolved. The V and J ends lost 2 bases and 9 bases respectively, with 11 bases between them. The CDR3 sequence is 14 residues long. Germline-derived CDR1 and CDR2 are MNHNS and SASEGT. For the CDR3, the DNA is TGTGCCAGCAGTGAAACGCAGATTGGTTCACCCCTCCACTTT. Protein sequence: CASSETQIGSPLHF.

This sequence joins TRBV11-3 and TRBJ1-1; D gene uncertain. Deletions cut 5 bases from V and 6 bases from J, with 13 bases between. Germline assignment: CDR1 SGHNT and CDR2 YENEEA. CDR3 length equals 13 residues. Here the CDR3 DNA reads TGTGCCAGCAGCATATTCCCAGGATCTGAAGCTTTCTTT. Amino acids: CASSIFPGSEAFF.

The chain uses TRBV28 and TRBJ1-1; a possible D gene is TRBD1 (6 bases). This CDR3 contains 13 residues. From germline, CDR1 is MDHEN and CDR2 SYDVKM. Deletions cut 6 bases from V and 6 bases from J, with 14 bases between. CDR3 coding DNA: TGTGCCAGCAGCGGACAGTCAAGGGCTGAAGCTTTCTTT. Translating gives CASSGQSRAEAFF.

V is TRBV14 and J is TRBJ1-1; no definite D call. The germline CDR1 and CDR2 sequences are SGHDN and FVKESK. This CDR3 is built from 14 residues. Trimming stripped 5 bases from V and 4 bases from J, with 14 bases between. The chain's CDR3 is CASSSLGGGTEAFF. The CDR3 nucleotides are TGTGCCAGCAGCTCCTTAGGAGGAGGCACTGAAGCTTTCTTT.

This chain uses TRBV7-6 with TRBJ2-2; D remains unclear. The length of the CDR3 is 14 residues. Trimming pared 0 bases from V and 1 base from J, leaving 3 bases between. Germline V CDR1 and CDR2: SGHVS, FNYEAQ. The CDR3 bases are TGTGCCAGCAGCTTAGCCGAGAACACCGGGGAGCTGTTTTTT. Translating it yields CASSLAENTGELFF.

This clone was picked up one time. This chain joins TRBV29-1 and TRBJ2-7; perhaps TRBD2 as D (6 bases). This CDR3 has 12 amino acids. V lost 5 bases and J 4 bases, leaving 12 bases between the germline ends. Germline V gives CDR1 SQVTM, CDR2 ANQGSEA. In DNA form, the CDR3 reads TGCAGCGTTCATACGGCGGGATACGAGCAGTACTTC. This translates into CSVHTAGYEQYF.

This chain joins TRBV11-3 and TRBJ1-6; no firm D call. CDR3 length: 14 residues. V gave up 3 bases and J gave up 10 bases, with 13 bases separating them. Looked up from germline, CDR1 is SGHNT and CDR2 is YENEEA. The CDR3 DNA follows: TGTGCCAGCAGCTTTGGATACGTTGGATCACCCCTCCACTTT. Encoded protein: CASSFGYVGSPLHF.

V usage is TRBV5-1 and J usage is TRBJ2-1, with 11 bases that match TRBD2. Germline CDR1 reads SGHRS; CDR2 reads YFSETQ. The length of the CDR3 is 17 residues. Unmatched junction bases numbered 11, after V lost 2 bases and J lost 7 bases. In DNA form, the CDR3 reads TGCGCCAGCAGCTTCCTTCCTAGCGGGAGGACGTTTAATGAGCAGTTCTTC. It specifies CASSFLPSGRTFNEQFF.

This clone appeared once. The V gene is TRBV28, the J gene TRBJ2-5; 7 bases line up with TRBD1. Trimming at V came to 5 bases and at J to 1 base, leaving 7 bases not matched to a gene. The CDR3 sequence is 15 residues long. The germline CDR1 and CDR2 sequences are MDHEN and SYDVKM. The CDR3 bases are TGTGCCAGCAGTCATATACGGACAGGCCAAGAGACCCAGTACTTC. Its protein product is CASSHIRTGQETQYF.

The V call is TRBV30, the J call TRBJ2-2; 7 positions agree with TRBD2. Germline CDR1 reads GTSNPN; CDR2 reads SVGIG (reference sequence). The CDR3 is 14 residues long. Trimming removed 8 bases from V and 0 bases from J; junction bases left unmatched: 6. The chain's CDR3 is CARWGGSNTGELFF. DNA for the CDR3: TGTGCCCGGTGGGGAGGGTCGAACACCGGGGAGCTGTTTTTT. The whole variable domain, filled in from reference TRBV30 and TRBJ2-2, reads SQTIHQWPATLVQPVGSPLSLECTVEGTSNPNLYWYRQAAGRGLQLLFYSVGIGQISSEVPQNLSASRPQDRQFILSSKKLLLSDSGFYLCARWGGSNTGELFFGEGSRLTVL.

V usage is TRBV4-3 and J usage is TRBJ2-7; D remains unclear. Trimming took 0 bases from V and 4 from J, leaving 13 bases between them. The CDR3 spans 15 residues. Germline V gene sequence: CDR1 LGHNA, CDR2 YSLEER. CDR3: CASSQEAQPSYEQYF. The CDR3 coding sequence is TGCGCCAGCAGCCAAGAAGCCCAGCCCTCGTACGAGCAGTACTTC.

The chain recombines TRBV5-4 with TRBJ2-6, with a weak D call TRBD2 (6 bases). Trimming removed 4 bases from V and 5 bases from J, with 13 bases in between. This CDR3 region has 15 residues. Germline lookup yields CDR1 SGHNT and CDR2 YYREEE (reference sequence). As DNA, the CDR3 is TGTGCCAGCAGCCCCGGGAGTTCGTGGGCCAACGTCCTGACTTTC. This sequence encodes CASSPGSSWANVLTF.

The chain combines TRBV28 with TRBJ1-1; D uncertain. The CDR3 loop spans 13 amino acids. The V end was cut by 7 bases, the J end by 2 bases, with 11 bases between. Germline values: CDR1 MDHEN, CDR2 SYDVKM. The CDR3 loop reads CASKQQVNTEAFF. CDR3 nucleotide sequence: TGTGCCAGCAAACAACAAGTTAACACTGAAGCTTTCTTT.

This chain uses TRBV19 with TRBJ2-7, with 8 bases fitting TRBD2. The junction had 8 bases not matched to a gene; V was cut back by 2 bases and J by 2 bases. The germline V gene has CDR1 LNHDA and CDR2 SQIVND (reference sequence). The CDR3 covers 16 residues. The CDR3 loop reads CASSIRAGARPYEQYF. CDR3 coding DNA: TGTGCCAGTAGTATAAGAGCGGGAGCACGTCCCTACGAGCAGTACTTC.

The gene calls are TRBV5-6 and TRBJ2-7; no clear D gene. V dropped 1 base and J dropped 3 bases, with 8 bases sitting between them. Germline V lookup: CDR1 SGHDT, CDR2 YYEEEE. The CDR3 runs to 13 residues. In nucleotides, the CDR3 is TGTGCCAGCAGCTTGTGGTTATACTACGAGCAGTACTTC. Its protein is CASSLWLYYEQYF. Full variable domain (outside the CDR3, taken from reference TRBV5-6 and TRBJ2-7): DAGVTQSPTHLIKTRGQQVTLRCSPKSGHDTVSWYQQALGQGPQFIFQYYEEEERQRGNFPDRFSGHQFPNYSSELNVNALLLGDSALYLCASSLWLYYEQYFGPGTRLTVT.

V gene TRBV28 combines with J gene TRBJ2-1; D uncertain. Germline-derived CDR1 and CDR2 are MDHEN and SYDVKM. V shed 3 bases and J shed 1 base, with 7 bases lying between them. The CDR3 covers 14 residues. Written as DNA, the CDR3 is TGTGCCAGCAGTTTGCGAGCTTCCTACAATGAGCAGTTCTTC. Translating it yields CASSLRASYNEQFF.

CDR3: CASSPDYEQYF. The CDR3 region has the DNA TGTGCCAGCAGCCCAGACTACGAGCAGTACTTC. V usage is TRBV7-9 and J usage is TRBJ2-7, with D uncertain. V dropped 5 bases and J dropped 3 bases, with 5 bases sitting between them. Germline loops: CDR1 SEHNR, CDR2 FQNEAQ (reference sequence). This CDR3 has 11 residues.